A selection of T cell receptor beta chains follows, all from one sample in a study of T cell changes during pregnancy in multiple sclerosis. Using immunoSEQ multiplex PCR, the repertoire was profiled, and TCRdb retains in-frame clones only, with some absent. This sample has 37,000 or so clones; over 75% occur once, and the top ten carry less than 1.5%. Here the sequenced sample was CD4+ T cells from peripheral blood mononuclear cells, taken before pregnancy. These receptors came from a female donor with multiple sclerosis, enrolled in a pregnancy study. Both conserved end residues are part of each CDR3. A D gene is named only where the DNA matches it firmly. Not every row has a clone size; where given, it reads once, few, many or a size class.

CDR3nt | CDR3aa | d_gene | v_gene | abundance | j_gene
TGTGCCAGCAGTTTAGACAGGGGTTTTAGTGAGCAGTACTTC | CASSLDRGFSEQYF | TRBD1 | TRBV28 | - | TRBJ2-7
TGTGCCAGCAGCCTGTGGGGCAGGACCCACAATCAGCCCCAGCATTTT | CASSLWGRTHNQPQHF | - | TRBV5-6 | - | TRBJ1-5
TGTGCCAGCAGTTCTGGCCCCGGGACTAGCGGCTACAATGAGCAGTTCTTC | CASSSGPGTSGYNEQFF | TRBD2 | TRBV7-3 | - | TRBJ2-1
TGCGCCAGCAGCCGCCCTTCGGGACTAGCGGGCCACCGGGGCGCCGGGGAGCTGTTTTTT | CASSRPSGLAGHRGAGELFF | TRBD2 | TRBV5-1 | - | TRBJ2-2
TGTGCCAGCAGCCATACCCTAAACGGGTATGGCTACACCTTC | CASSHTLNGYGYTF | - | TRBV14 | - | TRBJ1-2
TGTGCCAGCAGCTTAAATTTGGTCTCCGGTGAGCAGTTCTTC | CASSLNLVSGEQFF | - | TRBV11-1 | - | TRBJ2-1
TGCAGCGTTGCTGACAGGGTAAATCAGCCCCAGCATTTT | CSVADRVNQPQHF | TRBD1 | TRBV29-1 | - | TRBJ1-5
TGTGCCAGCAGGTTAGGTACGGTCAATCAGCCCCAGCATTTT | CASRLGTVNQPQHF | - | TRBV28 | - | TRBJ1-5
TGCGCCAGCAGCTTGGAGTTAGCAACCTACAATGAGCAGTTCTTC | CASSLELATYNEQFF | - | TRBV5-1 | few | TRBJ2-1
TGTGCCAGCAGCTCCGACTCCGTTGGGACGCAGTATTTT | CASSSDSVGTQYF | - | TRBV7-2 | - | TRBJ2-3
TGTGCCAGCAGGGGACAGGGAGAGACTGAAGCTTTCTTT | CASRGQGETEAFF | TRBD1 | TRBV28 | - | TRBJ1-1
TGTGCCAGTAGTCCCTCCCAGACAGACAGGGTCAATCAGCCCCAGCATTTT | CASSPSQTDRVNQPQHF | TRBD1 | TRBV19 | - | TRBJ1-5
TGCGCCAGCAGCGGGCAGCTCACCGGGGAGCTGTTTTTT | CASSGQLTGELFF | - | TRBV5-1 | - | TRBJ2-2
TGCGCCAGCAGCTTGGGGCCTTTACTAGCGGGGCCCCCGAATGAGCAGTTCTTC | CASSLGPLLAGPPNEQFF | TRBD2 | TRBV5-1 | - | TRBJ2-1
TGCGCCAGCAGCCCGTGGGGGCGGGAGGAACCGACAGATACGCAGTATTTT | CASSPWGREEPTDTQYF | TRBD2 | TRBV4-3 | - | TRBJ2-3
TGTGCCAGCAGTGCATACGGTTCTGGGGCCAACGTCCTGACTTTC | CASSAYGSGANVLTF | - | TRBV2 | - | TRBJ2-6
TGTGCCAGCTCACCACAAGTTGAGGGCCTCACAGATACGCAGTATTTT | CASSPQVEGLTDTQYF | - | TRBV18 | once | TRBJ2-3
TGTGCCAGCACCTTGGACAGGGGAAGGTATCATGAGCAGTTCTTC | CASTLDRGRYHEQFF | TRBD1 | TRBV5-5 | once | TRBJ2-1
TGTGCCAGCAGTCTTCCACAGGGCTCCTACGAGCAGTACTTC | CASSLPQGSYEQYF | - | TRBV28 | - | TRBJ2-7
TGCGCCAGCAGCTTGAGGACACTCTACGCGAACACCGGGGAGCTGTTTTTT | CASSLRTLYANTGELFF | - | TRBV5-1 | - | TRBJ2-2
TGTGCCAGCAGCCTCGGACTAGCGGGAGGGCGACAACGCGAGCAGTACTTC | CASSLGLAGGRQREQYF | TRBD2 | TRBV7-9 | - | TRBJ2-7
TGTGCCAGCAGCCAGTTACAGGGAGTTGACACTGAAGCTTTCTTT | CASSQLQGVDTEAFF | - | TRBV14 | - | TRBJ1-1
TGTGCCAGTAGTAAGAGGGACACCGAGCAGTACTTC | CASSKRDTEQYF | - | TRBV19 | - | TRBJ2-7
TGTGCCAGCAGGGTTGGCTTCTCTGGGGCCAACGTCCTGACTTTC | CASRVGFSGANVLTF | - | TRBV5-6 | - | TRBJ2-6
TGTGCCAGCAGCTCCGGACTCATCGGGGAGCTGTTTTTT | CASSSGLIGELFF | - | TRBV7-3 | - | TRBJ2-2
TGTGCCAGCTCACCACGACATCAAGAGACCCAGTACTTC | CASSPRHQETQYF | - | TRBV18 | - | TRBJ2-5
TGTGCCAGTAGTAGGACTAGCGGGAGTCTAAGGGAGCAGTACTTC | CASSRTSGSLREQYF | TRBD2 | TRBV19 | - | TRBJ2-7
TGTGCCAGCAGTTTAGGACAGCAAGCTTTCTTT | CASSLGQQAFF | - | TRBV28 | few | TRBJ1-1
TGTGCCAGCAGTCTGGACAGCGTGAACACTGAAGCTTTCTTT | CASSLDSVNTEAFF | - | TRBV6-5 | few | TRBJ1-1
TGTGCCAGCAGCCCGAGACAGGGATCTCCTTACGAGCAGTACTTC | CASSPRQGSPYEQYF | TRBD1 | TRBV7-2 | - | TRBJ2-7
TGTGCCAGCAGTCTTCGTCGGGGACTAGCGGGGTTTAGCTACAATGAGCAGTTCTTC | CASSLRRGLAGFSYNEQFF | TRBD2 | TRBV11-2 | - | TRBJ2-1
TGCGCCAGCAGCTTGGGGGGGAGGTTAGATCAGCCCCAGCATTTT | CASSLGGRLDQPQHF | - | TRBV5-1 | - | TRBJ1-5
TGTGCCTGGAGTGAAGGCAGGGCTTTCTTT | CAWSEGRAFF | - | TRBV30 | few | TRBJ1-1
TGTGCCAGCAGCTTGGCAACATACAATGAGCAGTTCTTC | CASSLATYNEQFF | - | TRBV5-4 | medium-sized | TRBJ2-1
TGTGCCTGGACCCACTGGGGTGGGGGGGGGTCCTACAATGAGCAGTTCTTC | CAWTHWGGGGSYNEQFF | TRBD2 | TRBV30 | - | TRBJ2-1
TGTGCCAGCAGACCAACTGAAAATCGGGATACGCAGTATTTT | CASRPTENRDTQYF | - | TRBV7-8 | - | TRBJ2-3
TGTGCCAGCAGTGACCATCTTATTGGTGGGAGGGCACATGAGCAGTTCTTC | CASSDHLIGGRAHEQFF | TRBD2 | TRBV6-1 | - | TRBJ2-1
TGCGCCAGCAGCCAAGATCCTAACCCCTACAATGAGCAGTTCTTC | CASSQDPNPYNEQFF | - | TRBV4-1 | - | TRBJ2-1
TGTGCCAGCAGCTCCGGAGCGGGAGAGAACGAGCAGTACTTC | CASSSGAGENEQYF | TRBD2 | TRBV9 | - | TRBJ2-7
TGTGCCAGCAGCCAACAAAACAGGGGCCTTAGGACTAAAGAATTCTACGAGCAGTACTTC | CASSQQNRGLRTKEFYEQYF | - | TRBV4-2 | few | TRBJ2-7
TGTGCCAGCAGCTTGGGCAGTAGACAGGGGGACACTGAAGCTTTCTTT | CASSLGSRQGDTEAFF | TRBD1 | TRBV5-4 | - | TRBJ1-1
TGTGCCAGTAGTATGGGGGGATGGACACCTTCCTACAATGAGCAGTTCTTC | CASSMGGWTPSYNEQFF | - | TRBV19 | once | TRBJ2-1